This TCR beta chain was recorded in a study of blood T cell repertoires in COVID-19. As handled by the study authors: Estimation of nucleated cell counts relied on the amplification of reference gene primers. Profiling relied on immunoSEQ multiplex PCR, and the TCRdb table lists in-frame clones only, not all of them. Clone size and the V and J calls come from that table; the DNA yielded D and trimming. Here the sample spans roughly 43,000 clones, around 83% being singletons. The CDR3 covers 15 residues. V lost 3 bases and J 2 bases, leaving 13 bases between the germline ends. CDR1 and CDR2 (germline): MNHNS, SASEGT. Two negative PCRs, clearance, or symptom resolution had been documented for recovered Cohort 3 donors.

The clonotype was recovered from a woman aged 50 to 65 who had recovered from COVID-19. This chain links TRBV6-1 with TRBJ1-2; D perhaps matches TRBD1 (6 bases). Sequences were obtained from PBMCs or T cells enriched from blood (not recorded which). The DNA of the CDR3 is TGTGCCAGCAGTGAGAGGGGGGGGAGCAACTATGGCTACACCTTC. Translation: CASSERGGSNYGYTF.